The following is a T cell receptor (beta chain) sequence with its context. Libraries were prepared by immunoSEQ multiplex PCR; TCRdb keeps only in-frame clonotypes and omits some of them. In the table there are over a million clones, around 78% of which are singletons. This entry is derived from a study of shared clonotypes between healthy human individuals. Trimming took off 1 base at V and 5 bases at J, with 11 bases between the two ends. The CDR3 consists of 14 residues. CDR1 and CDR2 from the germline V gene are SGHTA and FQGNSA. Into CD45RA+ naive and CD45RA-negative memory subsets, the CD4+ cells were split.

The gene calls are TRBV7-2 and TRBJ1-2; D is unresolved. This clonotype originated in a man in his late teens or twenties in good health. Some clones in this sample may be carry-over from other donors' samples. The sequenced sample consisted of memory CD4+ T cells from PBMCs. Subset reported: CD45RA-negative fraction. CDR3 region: CASSLGSMIYGYTF. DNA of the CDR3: TGTGCCAGCAGCTTAGGCAGTATGATTTATGGCTACACCTTC.